The following is a TCR beta chain sequence with its context. Profiled with immunoSEQ multiplex PCR; TCRdb holds only in-frame clones, not every one. The sample has about 98,000 clones, approximately 78% seen once. Germline V gene data show CDR1 as SGHVS and CDR2 as FQNEAQ. CDR3 length equals 15 residues. The V segment lost 7 bases and the J segment 2 bases; nucleotides outside the gene matches: 9. The data belong to a study of control samples from healthy donors and cancer patients. Material for sequencing was blood. The TCR sequence derives from a man aged 60-69 years in good health. This chain uses TRBV7-8 with TRBJ1-1; 8 bases map to TRBD1. This CDR3 is CASTDRVSLNTEAFF. Here the CDR3 DNA reads TGTGCCAGCACGGACAGGGTGTCCCTAAACACTGAAGCTTTCTTT.